These 29 T cell receptor beta chains share one sample of origin, sequenced in a study of cytomegalovirus exposure and HLA in healthy donors. Primers for the PCR totalled 60 Vbeta and 13 Jbeta. Using immunoSEQ multiplex PCR, the repertoire was profiled, and TCRdb retains in-frame clones only, with some absent. The sample includes roughly 160,000 clones, about 71% of them seen just once. The material sequenced was PBMCs. Receptors were obtained from a woman aged 30 to 39 in good health and CMV-seronegative.

The rearrangement uses TRBV15 and TRBJ2-3; no clear D gene. This CDR3 has 13 amino acids. With 0 bases removed from V and 4 bases from J, the gap between germline ends came to 5 bases. The germline CDR1 and CDR2 sequences are LNHNV and YYDKDF (reference sequence). CDR3 loop: CATSRDLPDTQYF. The CDR3 nucleotides are TGTGCCACCAGCAGAGATCTTCCAGATACGCAGTATTTT.

The chain couples TRBV18 to TRBJ2-1, with 8 bases identical to TRBD2. The J segment lost 5 bases and the V segment lost 2 bases, leaving 8 bases of the junction unmatched. The length of the CDR3 is 16 residues. Germline V lookup: CDR1 KGHSH, CDR2 LQKENI. The CDR3 here is CASSPSLLADNNEQFF. DNA of the CDR3: TGTGCCAGCTCACCATCTTTACTAGCGGACAACAATGAGCAGTTCTTC.

This clone was counted a few times. The rearrangement joins TRBV5-1 to TRBJ2-6; D ambiguous. The germline V and J ends were trimmed by 1 base and 1 base, with 9 bases remaining between them. The germline gives CDR1 SGHRS, CDR2 YFSETQ. There are 16 residues in the CDR3. CDR3 amino acids: CASSLTSISGANVLTF. DNA of the CDR3: TGCGCCAGCAGCTTGACATCAATATCTGGGGCCAACGTCCTGACTTTC.

The rearrangement links TRBV28 to TRBJ2-5; 7 nucleotides agree with TRBD1. CDR1 and CDR2 from the germline V gene are MDHEN and SYDVKM. The V segment lost 5 bases and the J segment 1 base; nucleotides outside the gene matches: 7. The CDR3 has 15 amino acids. The CDR3 protein is CASSPVGQAQETQYF. The CDR3 bases are TGTGCCAGCAGTCCTGTTGGACAGGCCCAAGAGACCCAGTACTTC.

V usage is TRBV9 and J usage is TRBJ1-2, with D uncertain. Germline CDR1 is SGDLS and CDR2 is YYNGEE. The CDR3 loop spans 15 amino acids. V was trimmed by 0 bases and J by 0 bases, leaving 9 bases between them. DNA for the CDR3: TGTGCCAGCAGCGTAGAGAGCTACGCTAACTATGGCTACACCTTC. Translated: CASSVESYANYGYTF.

The genes are TRBV6-5 and TRBJ2-7; TRBD1 might be the D (5 bases). The CDR3 runs to 15 residues. From germline, CDR1 is MNHEY and CDR2 SVGAGI. Trimming removed 0 bases at V and 5 bases at J, with 14 bases between. The CDR3 DNA is TGTGCCAGCAGTTACTCCCAGGGTGCGGTCGACGAGCAGTACTTC. It encodes CASSYSQGAVDEQYF.

The DNA of the CDR3 is TGTGCCAGCAGCTTTCAGGGGTTGGATGAAGCTTTCTTT. Protein sequence: CASSFQGLDEAFF. The V call is TRBV5-8, the J call TRBJ1-1; TRBD1 is a possible D gene (6 bases). In germline, CDR1 is SGHTS, CDR2 YDEGEE. The CDR3 has 13 amino acids. Trimming shortened V by 2 bases and J by 7 bases, and 12 bases separated the two germline ends.

The chain joins TRBV7-9 to TRBJ1-2, with D maybe TRBD1 (6 bases). The length of the CDR3 is 14 residues. CDR1 is SEHNR, CDR2 FQNEAQ, per germline (reference sequence). The V gene lost 4 bases and the J gene lost 8 bases, with 17 bases spanning the gap. CDR3 nucleotide sequence: TGTGCCAGCAGCTCACCGAGCCGCCAGGGGGGCTACACCTTC. Residues: CASSSPSRQGGYTF.

Here the CDR3 DNA reads TGCAGCGCTATAGACAGGGAACCCTACGAGCAGTACTTC. Translated: CSAIDREPYEQYF. V and J are TRBV29-1 and TRBJ2-7; TRBD1 matches 7 bases. CDR3 length: 13 amino acids. V shed 7 bases, J shed 2 bases, and the junction held 8 bases outside the gene matches. The germline gives CDR1 SQVTM, CDR2 ANQGSEA.

This clone was seen a few times. V is TRBV9 and J is TRBJ1-1; D might be TRBD1 (6 bases). The CDR3 contains 19 residues. Per germline, CDR1 SGDLS and CDR2 YYNGEE. Between the trimmed V and J ends, which lost 0 bases and 3 bases, there was a span of 24 bases. The CDR3 DNA sequence: TGTGCCAGCAGCGTAGCTACGGGGGGACAAGGGATGGGCCACACTGAAGCTTTCTTT. As protein: CASSVATGGQGMGHTEAFF. Combining the CDR3 with reference TRBV9 and TRBJ1-1 gives the whole variable domain DSGVTQTPKHLITATGQRVTLRCSPRSGDLSVYWYQQSLDQGLQFLIQYYNGEERAKGNILERFSAQQFPDLHSELNLSSLELGDSALYFCASSVATGGQGMGHTEAFFGQGTRLTVV.

The chain employs TRBV5-1 and TRBJ1-1; tentative D call: TRBD1 (5 bases). Germline V gene sequence: CDR1 SGHRS, CDR2 YFSETQ. Between the trimmed V and J ends, which lost 2 bases and 1 base, there was a span of 6 bases. CDR3 length: 13 amino acids. The DNA for the CDR3 is TGCGCCAGCAGCTTCACAGGGAACACTGAAGCTTTCTTT. This encodes CASSFTGNTEAFF.

The chain joins TRBV19 to TRBJ1-1; D perhaps matches TRBD1 (5 bases). Germline CDR1 is LNHDA and CDR2 is SQIVND (reference sequence). This CDR3 is 15 amino acids long. V was cut by 3 bases and J by 5 bases, with 16 bases left in between. CDR3 sequence (DNA): TGTGCCAGTAGTATGAGCGGGGGGTCATGGACTGAAGCTTTCTTT. Residues: CASSMSGGSWTEAFF.

This chain joins TRBV5-5 and TRBJ2-7; D unclear. Trimming cost V 2 bases and J 6 bases, with 6 bases left between them. CDR3 length equals 11 residues. Germline CDR1 is SGHKS and CDR2 is YYEKEE (reference sequence). DNA of the CDR3: TGTGCCAGCAGCTTTGGCCTCGAGCAGTACTTC. Its translation is CASSFGLEQYF.

The V and J genes are TRBV6-1 and TRBJ2-7, with TRBD2 identical over 7 bases. The CDR3 runs 14 residues. Germline values: CDR1 MNHNS, CDR2 SASEGT. V lost 6 bases to trimming and J lost 6 bases; unmatched junction nucleotides: 11. CDR3 DNA sequence: TGTGCCAGCAGCCAAAGGGAGGGTTTCTCCGAGCAGTACTTC. This encodes CASSQREGFSEQYF.

The table lists this clone with a count of one. The chain recombines TRBV7-6 with TRBJ2-2; TRBD1 matches at 11 bases. CDR1 is SGHVS and CDR2 is FNYEAQ in the germline V gene. The CDR3 consists of 15 residues. V lost 5 bases and J lost 4; bases outside the gene matches: 3. The CDR3 bases are TGTGCCAGCAGCCCGGACAGGGGGCGCACCGGGGAGCTGTTTTTT. It translates to CASSPDRGRTGELFF.

The chain employs TRBV15 and TRBJ1-1; D ambiguous. V was clipped by 0 bases and J by 1 base, with 9 bases between them. The CDR3 is 15 residues long. Germline-derived CDR1 and CDR2 are LNHNV and YYDKDF (reference sequence). The CDR3 spells CATSREYLTNTEAFF. The CDR3 nucleotides are TGTGCCACCAGCAGAGAGTATCTAACGAACACTGAAGCTTTCTTT.

This chain uses TRBV4-1 with TRBJ2-2; TRBD2 agrees at 8 bases. Trimming took 4 bases from V and 7 from J; bases not matched to a gene: 2. In germline, CDR1 is MGHRA, CDR2 YSYEKL. The CDR3 loop spans 13 amino acids. The CDR3 nucleotides are TGCGCCAGCAGCCTAAGCGGGGGCGGGGAGCTGTTTTTT. This codes for CASSLSGGGELFF.

The gene calls are TRBV11-1 and TRBJ2-7, with 10 bases that match TRBD1. The CDR3 runs to 16 residues. In germline, CDR1 is SGHAT, CDR2 FQDESV (reference sequence). V gave up 0 bases and J gave up 6 bases; unmatched junction bases: 8. CDR3 nucleotide sequence: TGTGCCAGCAGCTTAGCGTCAGGACAGGGGGTTACCGAGCAGTACTTC. Its translation is CASSLASGQGVTEQYF.

This rearrangement joins TRBV28 to TRBJ2-3; D uncertain. From germline, CDR1 is MDHEN and CDR2 SYDVKM. V lost 4 bases and J lost 11, with 13 bases in between. This CDR3 has 12 residues. The CDR3 region is CASSSGLLGQYF. The CDR3 DNA is TGTGCCAGCAGTTCTGGGCTCCTTGGGCAGTATTTT.

The chain recombines TRBV10-3 with TRBJ2-1, with 8 bases identical to TRBD2. The CDR3 is 18 amino acids. With 0 bases clipped from V and 8 bases from J, the junction kept 15 bases outside the gene matches. Germline CDR1 and CDR2: ENHRY and SYGVKD. The CDR3 bases are TGTGCCATCAGTGAGTCTGGGGTGGGGCGGGGGGCCCTCGATGAGCAGTTCTTC. Its translation: CAISESGVGRGALDEQFF.

This clone turned up a few times. The rearrangement joins TRBV7-2 to TRBJ2-1; TRBD2 aligns across 8 bases. The CDR3 consists of 18 residues. Germline CDR1 reads SGHTA; CDR2 reads FQGNSA. The J segment lost 2 bases and the V segment lost 5 bases, leaving 14 bases of the junction unmatched. CDR3: CASSPRGATVYPYNEQFF. The CDR3 DNA is TGTGCCAGCAGCCCGCGGGGGGCGACCGTATACCCCTACAATGAGCAGTTCTTC.

The chain couples TRBV2 to TRBJ1-2, with D maybe TRBD1 (6 bases). Germline assignment: CDR1 SNHLY and CDR2 FYNNEI. Trimming removed 6 bases at V and 4 bases at J, with 15 bases between. The CDR3 has 14 residues. The CDR3 DNA is TGTGCCAGCAGGACTACAGGGCTCCCCTATGGCTACACCTTC. Translation gives CASRTTGLPYGYTF.

The table lists this clone with a count of one. The CDR3 DNA sequence: TGTGCCAGCTCAGACAGGAAAGAATTTGGCTACACCTTC. It is translated as CASSDRKEFGYTF. This chain uses TRBV2 with TRBJ1-2; a weak D match, TRBD1 (6 bases). CDR3 length: 13 amino acids. Germline-derived CDR1 and CDR2 are SNHLY and FYNNEI. Trimming stripped 8 bases from V and 7 bases from J, with 17 bases between.

In its sample, this clone was seen once. J is TRBJ2-7 and V is TRBV5-4; 7 nucleotides match TRBD1. From germline, CDR1 is SGHNT and CDR2 YYREEE (reference sequence). The CDR3 is 13 residues long. V trimming: 3 bases; J trimming: 4 bases; junction bases outside the gene matches: 4. The CDR3 sequence: CASSSGTEYEQYF. The CDR3 bases are TGTGCCAGCAGCTCCGGGACAGAATACGAGCAGTACTTC.

About this clone: One junction end disagrees with the germline gene, perhaps due to a read error. The CDR3 bases are TGTGCCAGCAGTTCCGGGACAGGGATTATTAGCTCCTACGATGAGCAGTTCTTC. Translated, it gives CASSSGTGIISSYDEQFF. V and J are TRBV28 and TRBJ2-1; 9 positions match TRBD1. The CDR3 covers 18 residues. The germline CDR1 and CDR2 sequences are MDHEN and SYDVKM.

The chain joins TRBV6-1 to TRBJ2-7; D may be TRBD2 (6 bases). Trimming pared 5 bases from V and 0 bases from J, leaving 11 bases between. Germline V gene data show CDR1 as MNHNS and CDR2 as SASEGT. This CDR3 comprises 14 residues. In DNA, the CDR3 is TGTGCCAGCAGTCGCAGGGAGGACTCCTACGAGCAGTACTTC. It yields the protein CASSRREDSYEQYF.

The chain couples TRBV4-1 to TRBJ2-7; no clear D gene. The CDR3 contains 14 residues. Germline V lookup: CDR1 MGHRA, CDR2 YSYEKL. The V end was cut by 1 base, the J end by 9 bases, with 16 bases between. The CDR3 loop reads CASSQVVAVSTQYF. The CDR3 nucleotides are TGCGCCAGCAGCCAAGTCGTGGCAGTCAGTACGCAGTACTTC.

The genes are TRBV14 and TRBJ2-2; TRBD1 matches at 8 bases. Germline-derived CDR1 and CDR2 are SGHDN and FVKESK. J was trimmed by 7 bases and V by 4 bases; bases with no gene match: 17. The CDR3 loop spans 18 amino acids. The CDR3 here is CASSPTKWTGRTYGELFF. The CDR3 DNA is TGTGCCAGCAGCCCTACGAAATGGACAGGGCGGACTTACGGGGAGCTGTTTTTT.

The V call is TRBV5-4, the J call TRBJ1-2; 7 bases agree with TRBD1. Looked up from germline, CDR1 is SGHNT and CDR2 is YYREEE (reference sequence). The junction had 7 bases not matched to a gene; V was cut back by 1 base and J by 4 bases. CDR3 length: 15 amino acids. DNA of the CDR3: TGTGCCAGCAGCTTGAATCGACAGGGCGGCTATGGCTACACCTTC. As protein: CASSLNRQGGYGYTF.